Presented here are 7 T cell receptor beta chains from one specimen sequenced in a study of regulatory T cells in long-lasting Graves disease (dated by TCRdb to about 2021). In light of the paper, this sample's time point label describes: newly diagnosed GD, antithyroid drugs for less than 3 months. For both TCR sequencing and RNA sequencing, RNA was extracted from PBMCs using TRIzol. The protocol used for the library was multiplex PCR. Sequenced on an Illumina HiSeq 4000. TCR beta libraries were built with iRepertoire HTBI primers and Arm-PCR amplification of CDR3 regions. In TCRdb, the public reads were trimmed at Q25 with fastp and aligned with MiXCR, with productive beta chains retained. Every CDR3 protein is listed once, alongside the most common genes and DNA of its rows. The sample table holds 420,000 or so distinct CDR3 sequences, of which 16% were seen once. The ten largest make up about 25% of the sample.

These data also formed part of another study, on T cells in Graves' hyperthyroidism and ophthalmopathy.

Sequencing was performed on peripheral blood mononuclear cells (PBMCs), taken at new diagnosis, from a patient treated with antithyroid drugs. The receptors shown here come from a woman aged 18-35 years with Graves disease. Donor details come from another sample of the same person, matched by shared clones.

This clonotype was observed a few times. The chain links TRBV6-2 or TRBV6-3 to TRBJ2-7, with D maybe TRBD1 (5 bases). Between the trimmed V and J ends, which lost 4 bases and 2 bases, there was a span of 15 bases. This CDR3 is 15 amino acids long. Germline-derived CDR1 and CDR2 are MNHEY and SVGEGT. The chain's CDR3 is CASSSSTDRTYEQYF. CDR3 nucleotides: TGTGCCAGCAGTTCTTCCACAGACAGAACCTACGAGCAGTACTTC.

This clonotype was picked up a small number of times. DNA for the CDR3: TGTGCCAGCAGCCAAGAAGAATTGGGACAGGGGACAGATACGCAGTATTTT. Translating it yields CASSQEELGQGTDTQYF. V usage is TRBV14 and J usage is TRBJ2-3, with TRBD1 matching 10 bases. The CDR3 is 17 amino acids. V lost 0 bases, J lost 3 bases, and 6 bases stayed unmatched. Looked up from germline, CDR1 is SGHDN and CDR2 is FVKESK. Looking up the rest from reference TRBV14 and TRBJ2-3 gives the full variable domain: EAGVTQFPSHSVIEKGQTVTLRCDPISGHDNLYWYRRVMGKEIKFLLHFVKESKQDESGMPNNRFLAERTGGTYSTLKVQPAELEDSGVYFCASSQEELGQGTDTQYFGPGTRLTVL.

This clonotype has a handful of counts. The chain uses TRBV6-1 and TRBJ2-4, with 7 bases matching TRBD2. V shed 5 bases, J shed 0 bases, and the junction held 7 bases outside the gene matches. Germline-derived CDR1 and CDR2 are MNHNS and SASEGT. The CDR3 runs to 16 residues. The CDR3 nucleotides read TGTGCCAGCAGTCAACTAGCGATCATAGCCAAAAACATTCAGTACTTC. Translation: CASSQLAIIAKNIQYF.

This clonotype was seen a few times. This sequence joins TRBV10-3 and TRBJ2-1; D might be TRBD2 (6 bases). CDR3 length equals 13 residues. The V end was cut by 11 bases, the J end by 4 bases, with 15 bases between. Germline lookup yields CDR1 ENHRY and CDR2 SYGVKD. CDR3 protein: CAVRDSRYNEQFF. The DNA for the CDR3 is TGTGCCGTTCGGGACTCCCGATACAATGAGCAGTTCTTC.

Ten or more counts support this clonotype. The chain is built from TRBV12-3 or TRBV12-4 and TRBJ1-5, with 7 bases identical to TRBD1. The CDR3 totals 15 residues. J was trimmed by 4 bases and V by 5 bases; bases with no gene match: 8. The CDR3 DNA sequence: TGTGCCAGCAGTGCTTTTGGGACAGCGAATCAGCCCCAGCATTTT. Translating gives CASSAFGTANQPQHF.

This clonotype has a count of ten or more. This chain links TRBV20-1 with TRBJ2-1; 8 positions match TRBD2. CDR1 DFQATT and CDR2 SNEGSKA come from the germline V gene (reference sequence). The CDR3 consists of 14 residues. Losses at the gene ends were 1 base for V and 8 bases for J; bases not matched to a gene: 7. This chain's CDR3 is CSARVAGGSYEQFF. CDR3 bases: TGCAGTGCTAGAGTGGCGGGAGGCTCCTATGAGCAGTTCTTC.

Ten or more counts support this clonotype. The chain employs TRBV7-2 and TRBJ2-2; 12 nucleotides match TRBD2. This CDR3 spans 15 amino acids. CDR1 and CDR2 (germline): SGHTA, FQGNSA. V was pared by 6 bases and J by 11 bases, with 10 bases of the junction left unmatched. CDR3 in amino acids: CASSPTALAGGELFF. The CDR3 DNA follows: TGTGCCAGCAGTCCCACGGCACTAGCGGGAGGCGAGCTGTTTTTT. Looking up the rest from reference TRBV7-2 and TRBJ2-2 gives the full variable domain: GAGVSQSPSNKVTEKGKDVELRCDPISGHTALYWYRQSLGQGLEFLIYFQGNSAPDKSGLPSDRFSAERTGGSVSTLTIQRTQQEDSAVYLCASSPTALAGGELFFGEGSRLTVL.